This T cell receptor beta chain was identified during a study of vaccination effects on CD4 cells after COVID-19. Trimming cost V 6 bases and J 2 bases, with 5 bases left between them. Looked up from germline, CDR1 is SNHLY and CDR2 is FYNNEI. CDR3 length equals 13 residues. Notes on this clone: Its antigen remains unidentified.

Using immunoSEQ multiplex PCR, the repertoire was profiled, and TCRdb retains in-frame clones only, with some absent. The sample shows over 25,000 clones, around 86% of them seen only once. ViraFEST expansion of antigen-specific CD4+ T cells with viral peptide pools preceded sequencing. Scientists isolated CD4+ T cells after a roughly 9-day culture period ended. Each participant received a vaccine that was either BNT162b2 or mRNA-1273, given as two doses. The TCR originated in a human donor who received a COVID-19 vaccine. Some clones in this sample may be carry-over from other donors' samples. The genes are TRBV2 and TRBJ2-6; no reliable D call. The sequencing used CD4+ T cells from PBMCs cultured with SARS-CoV-2 spike peptides, collected after COVID-19 vaccination. The CDR3, as DNA: TGTGCCAGCAGGTCCGCTGGGGCCAACGTCCTGACTTTC. It specifies CASRSAGANVLTF.